These 10 T cell receptor beta chains were all obtained from the same sample, sequenced in a study of blood T cells in healthy people across ages (dated by TCRdb to about 2015). Receptor libraries were prepared by 5' RACE. Sequencing used an Illumina HiSeq 2500. A second PCR of roughly 7 to 11 cycles was performed with a sample-barcoded 5' primer and a J-beta primer mix. Using fastp at Q25 and MiXCR, TCRdb reprocessed the public reads and kept productive beta chains. One record per CDR3 amino acid sequence lists the most common genes and DNA. The sample profile shows about 1,500,000 distinct CDR3 sequences; approximately 40% of them were found once. 7.9% of the sample rests with the top ten. Input material: blood. These receptors all stem from a woman aged 18-29 years in good health.

The J gene is TRBJ2-5, the V gene TRBV7-8, with 9 bases fitting TRBD1. Germline CDR1 and CDR2: SGHVS and FQNEAQ. The V and J ends lost 2 bases and 0 bases, in that order; junction bases with no gene match: 4. This CDR3 region has 16 residues. CDR3 coding DNA: TGTGCCAGCAGCTTAATATGGGACAGGGACCAAGAGACCCAGTACTTC. Protein: CASSLIWDRDQETQYF.

V and J are TRBV4-2 and TRBJ2-7; TRBD1 matches at 11 bases. CDR1 and CDR2 from the germline V gene are LGHNA and YNFKEQ. The junction had 8 bases not matched to a gene; V was cut back by 0 bases and J by 7 bases. The CDR3 consists of 16 residues. CDR3 in amino acids: CASSQDFGDRGKEQYF. Written as DNA, the CDR3 is TGTGCCAGCAGCCAAGATTTCGGGGACAGGGGGAAAGAGCAGTACTTC.

CDR3 coding DNA: TGTGCCAGCAGTGATGTGAGACTCTACGAGCAGTACTTC. Translation gives CASSDVRLYEQYF. This chain links TRBV2 with TRBJ2-4; D is undetermined. Gene TRBJ2-7 matches the end of the DNA better, so the J call may be wrong. CDR3 size: 13 residues. The V gene's germline CDR1 is SNHLY and CDR2 FYNNEI.

This rearrangement joins TRBV14 to TRBJ2-1; D unresolved. The CDR3 is 16 residues long. CDR1 and CDR2 (germline): SGHDN, FVKESK. Deletions cut 1 base from V and 2 bases from J, with 12 bases between. Here the CDR3 DNA reads TGTGCCAGCAGCCAAGTGGGCGGAGTTGCCTACAATGAGCAGTTCTTC. This sequence encodes CASSQVGGVAYNEQFF.

V usage is TRBV3-1 and J usage is TRBJ2-5; the match to TRBD2 covers 14 bases. V was pared by 3 bases and J by 11 bases, with 8 bases of the junction left unmatched. The germline V gene has CDR1 LGHDT and CDR2 YNNKEL (reference sequence). The CDR3 extends over 15 amino acids. CDR3 coding DNA: TGTGCCAGCAGCCAGGGACTAGCGGGAGCGGGGGAGCAGTACTTC. Amino acid sequence: CASSQGLAGAGEQYF.

This clonotype was counted a few times. The gene calls are TRBV28 and TRBJ2-4; 9 bases are a match to TRBD2. The CDR3 length is 12 residues. CDR1 is MDHEN, CDR2 SYDVKM, per germline. Unmatched junction bases numbered 3, after V lost 2 bases and J lost 13 bases. For the CDR3, the DNA is TGTGCCAGCAGTTTACGTCTAGCGGGGCAGTACTTC. Translation: CASSLRLAGQYF.

This chain links TRBV7-3 with TRBJ1-2; TRBD1 agrees at 7 bases. The length of the CDR3 is 14 residues. V lost 5 bases to trimming and J lost 6 bases; unmatched junction nucleotides: 9. CDR1 and CDR2 (germline): SGHTA, FQGTGA. CDR3 protein: CASSPRQGLNGYTF. The CDR3 DNA reads as TGTGCCAGCAGCCCCAGACAGGGCCTAAATGGCTACACCTTC.

This clonotype was detected only a few times. The chain is built from TRBV12-3 or TRBV12-4 and TRBJ2-1; 9 positions agree with TRBD2. Losses at the gene ends were 7 bases for V and 9 bases for J; bases not matched to a gene: 10. The CDR3 loop spans 14 amino acids. The CDR3 is CASKGPSGNGEQFF. CDR3 coding DNA: TGTGCCAGCAAAGGGCCTAGCGGGAATGGTGAGCAGTTCTTC.

The rearrangement uses TRBV7-6 and TRBJ2-1; D is possibly TRBD2 (7 bases). The CDR3 is made up of 15 amino acids. CDR1 SGHVS and CDR2 FNYEAQ come from the germline V gene. Trimming took off 4 bases at V and 5 bases at J, with 15 bases between the two ends. This chain's CDR3 is CASSSRGGLDNEQFF. The CDR3 DNA reads as TGTGCCAGCAGCTCAAGGGGGGGTTTGGACAATGAGCAGTTCTTC. The full variable domain, with the rest looked up from reference TRBV7-6 and TRBJ2-1, is GAGVSQSPRYKVTKRGQDVALRCDPISGHVSLYWYRQALGQGPEFLTYFNYEAQQDKSGLPNDRFSAERPEGSISTLTIQRTEQRDSAMYRCASSSRGGLDNEQFFGPGTRLTVL.

This clonotype was counted a few times. The rearrangement links TRBV28 to TRBJ2-1; no clear D gene. The V gene's germline CDR1 is MDHEN and CDR2 SYDVKM. The CDR3 totals 13 residues. Trimming took 3 bases from V and 4 from J, leaving 7 bases between them. CDR3 DNA: TGTGCCAGCAGTTTCGGAGCGTACAATGAGCAGTTCTTC. This codes for CASSFGAYNEQFF.